This TCR beta chain derives from a study of cytomegalovirus exposure and HLA in healthy donors. With respect to this clone: The target antigen is unknown.

Study results and caveats: The tendency of first-cohort TCR clusters to co-occur in the 130 or so validation repertoires was identified by a subsequent analysis.

Measured with immunoSEQ multiplex PCR; TCRdb has only the in-frame clones, and not every one. In the table there are approximately 160,000 clones, approximately 96% of which are singletons. CDR1 and CDR2 (germline): SGHTA, FQGNSA. This CDR3 is built from 15 residues. V was shortened by 1 base and J by 2 bases, with 9 bases between the two germline ends. The source is a woman aged 18-29 years in good health and CMV-seronegative. This chain joins TRBV7-2 and TRBJ1-3; possible D gene TRBD1, 6 bases. Sequenced material: PBMCs. The CDR3 sequence is CASSLVGAPGNTIYF. CDR3 DNA sequence: TGTGCCAGCAGCTTAGTGGGGGCGCCTGGAAACACCATATATTTT. Full variable domain (remainder filled in from reference TRBV7-2 and TRBJ1-3): GAGVSQSPSNKVTEKGKDVELRCDPISGHTALYWYRQSLGQGLEFLIYFQGNSAPDKSGLPSDRFSAERTGGSVSTLTIQRTQQEDSAVYLCASSLVGAPGNTIYFGEGSWLTVV.